A selection of T cell receptor beta chains follows, all from one sample in a study of cytomegalovirus exposure and HLA in healthy donors. The assay was immunoSEQ multiplex PCR, and TCRdb's table has in-frame clones only and misses some. Of 180,000 or so clones detected, 65% to 85% appear once; the ten largest clones hold roughly 2.7%. The specimen was PBMCs. The receptors derive from a female donor in good health and CMV-seronegative. Each CDR3 is given with its conserved first and last residue. The D gene is left open where the match is weak. Some rows mark clone size as missing; the rest say once, few, many or name a class of expanded clone.

clone size: NA
J gene: TRBJ2-1
D gene: TRBD2
CDR3 length: 18
V gene: TRBV9
CDR3 protein: CASSPEGLAGVVLNEQFF
CDR3 DNA: TGTGCCAGCAGCCCCGAGGGACTAGCGGGAGTAGTTCTCAATGAGCAGTTCTTC

clone size: NA
J gene: TRBJ1-6
D gene: NA
CDR3 length: 13
V gene: TRBV7-9
CDR3 protein: CASSLPLDSPLHF
CDR3 DNA: TGTGCCAGCAGCCTACCCCTCGATTCACCCCTCCACTTT

clone size: NA
J gene: TRBJ1-4
D gene: NA
CDR3 length: 14
V gene: TRBV6-1
CDR3 protein: CASSEQGLDEKLFF
CDR3 DNA: TGTGCCAGCAGTGAGCAGGGTCTTGATGAAAAACTGTTTTTT

clone size: NA
J gene: TRBJ2-3
D gene: TRBD2
CDR3 length: 16
V gene: TRBV14
CDR3 protein: CASSVRGLAGEDTQYF
CDR3 DNA: TGTGCCAGCAGCGTCAGGGGCCTAGCGGGAGAAGATACGCAGTATTTT

clone size: NA
J gene: TRBJ1-1
D gene: NA
CDR3 length: 12
V gene: TRBV6-5
CDR3 protein: CASGGLNTEAFF
CDR3 DNA: TGTGCCAGCGGGGGGTTGAACACTGAAGCTTTCTTT

clone size: NA
J gene: TRBJ2-1
D gene: TRBD2
CDR3 length: 15
V gene: TRBV25-1
CDR3 protein: CASSPVIAGGGEQFF
CDR3 DNA: TGTGCCAGCAGTCCTGTGATAGCGGGAGGTGGTGAGCAGTTCTTC

clone size: NA
J gene: TRBJ2-3
D gene: TRBD1
CDR3 length: 15
V gene: TRBV27
CDR3 protein: CASSSGTGSTDTQYF
CDR3 DNA: TGTGCCAGCAGTTCCGGGACAGGGAGCACAGATACGCAGTATTTT

clone size: NA
J gene: TRBJ2-5
D gene: TRBD2
CDR3 length: 14
V gene: TRBV5-6
CDR3 protein: CASSLGSGGETQYF
CDR3 DNA: TGTGCCAGCAGCTTGGGCTCGGGAGGGGAGACCCAGTACTTC

clone size: NA
J gene: TRBJ2-7
D gene: TRBD1
CDR3 length: 16
V gene: TRBV15
CDR3 protein: CATSRLSGQGAYEQYF
CDR3 DNA: TGTGCCACCAGCAGACTTTCGGGACAGGGGGCCTACGAGCAGTACTTC

clone size: NA
J gene: TRBJ2-7
D gene: NA
CDR3 length: 15
V gene: TRBV4-1
CDR3 protein: CASSPEGGRTYEQYF
CDR3 DNA: TGCGCCAGCAGCCCAGAGGGGGGTCGTACCTACGAGCAGTACTTC

clone size: NA
J gene: TRBJ2-5
D gene: NA
CDR3 length: 15
V gene: TRBV7-3
CDR3 protein: CASSLIWTVQETQYF
CDR3 DNA: TGTGCCAGCAGCTTAATTTGGACAGTCCAAGAGACCCAGTACTTC

clone size: NA
J gene: TRBJ2-3
D gene: NA
CDR3 length: 15
V gene: TRBV11-2
CDR3 protein: CASRRAWIRTDTQYF
CDR3 DNA: TGTGCCAGCAGGAGGGCGTGGATTCGCACAGATACGCAGTATTTT

clone size: NA
J gene: TRBJ2-1
D gene: TRBD2
CDR3 length: 15
V gene: TRBV7-9
CDR3 protein: CASITGTSAPHEQFF
CDR3 DNA: TGTGCCAGCATAACCGGGACTAGCGCACCCCATGAGCAGTTCTTC

clone size: NA
J gene: TRBJ2-3
D gene: TRBD1
CDR3 length: 18
V gene: TRBV28
CDR3 protein: CASSLIAADRAPGDTQYF
CDR3 DNA: TGTGCCAGCAGTTTAATAGCCGCTGACAGGGCACCCGGAGATACGCAGTATTTT

clone size: NA
J gene: TRBJ1-5
D gene: NA
CDR3 length: 13
V gene: TRBV28
CDR3 protein: CASRSTENQPQHF
CDR3 DNA: TGTGCCAGCAGGTCGACAGAAAATCAGCCCCAGCATTTT

clone size: NA
J gene: TRBJ1-6
D gene: NA
CDR3 length: 12
V gene: TRBV30
CDR3 protein: CAGIGTHSPLHF
CDR3 DNA: TGTGCCGGGATCGGGACACATTCACCCCTCCACTTT

clone size: NA
J gene: TRBJ2-3
D gene: NA
CDR3 length: 12
V gene: TRBV29-1
CDR3 protein: CSVDRVTDTQYF
CDR3 DNA: TGCAGCGTTGATAGAGTCACAGATACGCAGTATTTT

clone size: NA
J gene: TRBJ2-7
D gene: TRBD2
CDR3 length: 15
V gene: TRBV6-5
CDR3 protein: CASSLLAGAGYEQYF
CDR3 DNA: TGTGCCAGCAGTTTACTAGCGGGAGCCGGTTACGAGCAGTACTTC

clone size: once
J gene: TRBJ2-7
D gene: NA
CDR3 length: 15
V gene: TRBV9
CDR3 protein: CASSAVGADSYEQYF
CDR3 DNA: TGTGCCAGCAGCGCGGTTGGGGCAGACTCCTACGAGCAGTACTTC

clone size: NA
J gene: TRBJ2-3
D gene: NA
CDR3 length: 14
V gene: TRBV7-3
CDR3 protein: CASSLTGGTDTQYF
CDR3 DNA: TGTGCCAGCAGCTTAACCGGGGGCACAGATACGCAGTATTTT

clone size: NA
J gene: TRBJ2-1
D gene: TRBD1
CDR3 length: 15
V gene: TRBV6-5
CDR3 protein: CASSSTGGPSNEQFF
CDR3 DNA: TGTGCCAGCAGTTCGACAGGGGGCCCGTCCAATGAGCAGTTCTTC

clone size: NA
J gene: TRBJ2-3
D gene: NA
CDR3 length: 15
V gene: TRBV6-4
CDR3 protein: CASSEELDHTDTQYF
CDR3 DNA: TGTGCCAGCAGTGAGGAACTAGACCACACAGATACGCAGTATTTT

clone size: NA
J gene: TRBJ2-7
D gene: TRBD1
CDR3 length: 15
V gene: TRBV28
CDR3 protein: CASTPAGTGSYEQYF
CDR3 DNA: TGTGCCAGCACCCCCGCCGGGACAGGGAGCTACGAGCAGTACTTC

clone size: NA
J gene: TRBJ2-1
D gene: NA
CDR3 length: 15
V gene: TRBV10-3
CDR3 protein: CAISESGGAYNEQFF
CDR3 DNA: TGTGCCATCAGTGAGTCTGGCGGAGCCTACAATGAGCAGTTCTTC

clone size: NA
J gene: TRBJ2-7
D gene: NA
CDR3 length: 14
V gene: TRBV13
CDR3 protein: CASRASGGHYEQYF
CDR3 DNA: TGTGCCAGCAGGGCTAGTGGCGGTCACTACGAGCAGTACTTC

clone size: NA
J gene: TRBJ2-5
D gene: TRBD1
CDR3 length: 15
V gene: TRBV6-1
CDR3 protein: CASSTRTGMGETQYF
CDR3 DNA: TGTGCCAGCAGTACGCGGACAGGGATGGGTGAGACCCAGTACTTC

clone size: NA
J gene: TRBJ2-3
D gene: TRBD2
CDR3 length: 16
V gene: TRBV5-1
CDR3 protein: CASSPLRGGLTDTQYF
CDR3 DNA: TGCGCCAGCAGCCCTCTACGGGGGGGCCTGACAGATACGCAGTATTTT

clone size: NA
J gene: TRBJ1-2
D gene: NA
CDR3 length: 12
V gene: TRBV19
CDR3 protein: CASSSSLRGYTF
CDR3 DNA: TGTGCCAGTAGTTCATCTCTACGTGGCTACACCTTC

clone size: NA
J gene: TRBJ2-2
D gene: TRBD1
CDR3 length: 17
V gene: TRBV5-4
CDR3 protein: CASSLVLGTGGVGELFF
CDR3 DNA: TGTGCCAGCAGCTTGGTCCTTGGGACAGGGGGCGTCGGGGAGCTGTTTTTT

clone size: once
J gene: TRBJ2-7
D gene: TRBD2
CDR3 length: 15
V gene: TRBV18
CDR3 protein: CASSPRASGRYEQYF
CDR3 DNA: TGTGCCAGCTCACCACGGGCTAGCGGGAGGTACGAGCAGTACTTC

clone size: NA
J gene: TRBJ1-5
D gene: NA
CDR3 length: 15
V gene: TRBV21-1
CDR3 protein: CASSKGQGRDQPQHF
CDR3 DNA: TGTGCCAGCAGCAAGGGGCAGGGGCGTGATCAGCCCCAGCATTTT

clone size: NA
J gene: TRBJ2-2
D gene: TRBD1
CDR3 length: 12
V gene: TRBV27
CDR3 protein: CASNRGTGELFF
CDR3 DNA: TGTGCCAGTAACAGGGGGACCGGGGAGCTGTTTTTT

clone size: once
J gene: TRBJ2-1
D gene: TRBD1
CDR3 length: 15
V gene: TRBV9
CDR3 protein: CASRAPGQGDHEQFF
CDR3 DNA: TGTGCCAGCAGAGCCCCGGGACAGGGGGATCATGAGCAGTTCTTC

clone size: NA
J gene: TRBJ1-2
D gene: TRBD1
CDR3 length: 15
V gene: TRBV2
CDR3 protein: CASSESPGGSAGYTF
CDR3 DNA: TGTGCCAGCAGTGAGTCCCCAGGGGGTTCAGCTGGCTACACCTTC

clone size: few
J gene: TRBJ2-1
D gene: TRBD2
CDR3 length: 14
V gene: TRBV6-1
CDR3 protein: CATRIGLADNEQFF
CDR3 DNA: TGTGCCACCCGAATCGGACTAGCGGACAATGAGCAGTTCTTC

clone size: NA
J gene: TRBJ1-1
D gene: NA
CDR3 length: 15
V gene: TRBV14
CDR3 protein: CASSHWRGSNTEAFF
CDR3 DNA: TGTGCCAGCAGCCACTGGCGGGGGTCGAACACTGAAGCTTTCTTT

clone size: NA
J gene: TRBJ2-3
D gene: NA
CDR3 length: 15
V gene: TRBV7-2
CDR3 protein: CASSFRGLSTDTQYF
CDR3 DNA: TGTGCCAGCAGCTTCAGGGGCCTCAGCACAGATACGCAGTATTTT

clone size: NA
J gene: TRBJ2-5
D gene: NA
CDR3 length: 14
V gene: TRBV27
CDR3 protein: CASRNDRYQETQYF
CDR3 DNA: TGTGCCAGCAGAAATGACAGGTACCAAGAGACCCAGTACTTC

clone size: NA
J gene: TRBJ1-4
D gene: NA
CDR3 length: 14
V gene: TRBV2
CDR3 protein: CASRDGGLNEKLFF
CDR3 DNA: TGTGCCAGCAGGGACGGGGGACTTAATGAAAAACTGTTTTTT

clone size: NA
J gene: TRBJ2-5
D gene: TRBD2
CDR3 length: 16
V gene: TRBV27
CDR3 protein: CASRALLAGGPETQYF
CDR3 DNA: TGTGCCAGCAGGGCCCTACTAGCGGGGGGGCCAGAGACCCAGTACTTC

clone size: NA
J gene: TRBJ1-2
D gene: NA
CDR3 length: 15
V gene: TRBV29-1
CDR3 protein: CSVQLKGGGGYGYTF
CDR3 DNA: TGCAGCGTGCAACTCAAAGGGGGGGGCGGATATGGCTACACCTTC

clone size: few
J gene: TRBJ2-1
D gene: TRBD2
CDR3 length: 15
V gene: TRBV2
CDR3 protein: CASSEGTSGYNEQFF
CDR3 DNA: TGTGCCAGCAGTGAAGGGACTAGCGGCTACAATGAGCAGTTCTTC

clone size: NA
J gene: TRBJ2-1
D gene: TRBD2
CDR3 length: 13
V gene: TRBV7-9
CDR3 protein: CASNWGRLAEQFF
CDR3 DNA: TGTGCCAGCAACTGGGGGCGACTAGCGGAGCAGTTCTTC

clone size: NA
J gene: TRBJ1-1
D gene: TRBD1
CDR3 length: 16
V gene: TRBV5-8
CDR3 protein: CASIPGTGAGNTEAFF
CDR3 DNA: TGTGCCAGCATCCCCGGGACAGGGGCAGGGAACACTGAAGCTTTCTTT

clone size: NA
J gene: TRBJ2-1
D gene: TRBD2
CDR3 length: 16
V gene: TRBV28
CDR3 protein: CASSSGGSGGYNKQFF
CDR3 DNA: TGTGCCAGCAGTTCCGGAGGTAGCGGGGGGTACAATAAGCAGTTCTTC